This T cell receptor beta chain is drawn from a study of blood T cell repertoires in COVID-19. Study information: The United States, Italy and Spain supplied acute and convalescent COVID-19 samples. PBMCs, B-cell-depleted T cells, or T cells were the source of the cDNA or gDNA that made up the material.

The ends were cut back, 3 bases at V and 10 bases at J, with 12 bases in the middle. From germline, CDR1 is DFQATT and CDR2 SNEGSKA (reference sequence). The CDR3 runs to 11 residues. Per the original data handling: Estimation of nucleated cell counts was performed using reference gene primer amplification. Some clones are missing from TCRdb's copy, which holds only in-frame ones; the method was immunoSEQ multiplex PCR. V and J calls plus clone size are reproduced from that table; the DNA served to infer D and trimming. The sample lists about 51,000 clones, around 84% seen once, with about 4% in the top ten.

The receptor's source is a man older than 75 with active COVID-19. J is TRBJ1-1 and V is TRBV20-1; weak D call: TRBD1 (6 bases). The specimen sequenced was peripheral blood. The CDR3 coding sequence is TGCAGTGCTAGTCCAACAGGGAGAGCTTTCTTT. Its protein product is CSASPTGRAFF.